The 23 T cell receptor beta chains reported below all come from one sample, sequenced in a study of blood T cell repertoires in COVID-19 (dated by TCRdb to about 2020). The library was prepared using the immunoSEQ multiplex PCR assay. Here the immuneACCESS table is served through TCRdb, limited to in-frame sequences with V and J called. Missing clones are a known gap in these copies; in checked studies unresolved V genes cover under half, and the rest lacks a known reason. This sample holds around 300,000 clones; roughly 89% were observed only once. The ten largest clones take up less than 3% of the sample. Sequenced sample: peripheral blood. These TCRs come from a woman aged 30 to 39 with active or convalescent COVID-19.

The V gene is TRBV6-2 or TRBV6-3, the J gene TRBJ1-2; TRBD1 agrees at 11 bases. J was trimmed by 10 bases and V by 0 bases; bases with no gene match: 4. The CDR3 has 14 amino acids. Germline CDR1 is MNHEY and CDR2 is SVGEGT. CDR3 amino acids: CASSYSGQGAYYTF. The CDR3, as DNA: TGTGCCAGCAGTTACTCCGGACAGGGGGCGTACTACACCTTC.

This clone was recorded a few times. The chain joins TRBV5-4 to TRBJ2-7; 9 bases match TRBD1. The V and J ends lost 4 bases and 5 bases, in that order; junction bases with no gene match: 13. Germline CDR1 reads SGHNT; CDR2 reads YYREEE (reference sequence). The CDR3 spans 16 residues. The CDR3 nucleotides read TGTGCCAGCAGCCGTATACAGGGGGCGAGTTCCCACGAGCAGTACTTC. This codes for CASSRIQGASSHEQYF.

V usage is TRBV19 and J usage is TRBJ2-7, with D maybe TRBD1 (5 bases). Between the trimmed V and J ends, which lost 3 bases and 9 bases, there was a span of 18 bases. The CDR3 totals 14 residues. Germline CDR1 is LNHDA and CDR2 is SQIVND (reference sequence). CDR3 bases: TGTGCCAGTAGTATGCAGGGAAGGCTTTCCGGGCAGTACTTC. It encodes CASSMQGRLSGQYF.

This clone appeared a few times. The same CDR3 also results from other DNA sequences found in this sample. The chain recombines TRBV29-1 with TRBJ2-7; D is possibly TRBD2 (5 bases). The germline CDR1 and CDR2 sequences are SQVTM and ANQGSEA. The CDR3 totals 13 residues. Trimming left V 0 bases short and J 1 base short, with 7 bases between. CDR3 protein: CSVEDPGSYEQYF. Here the CDR3 DNA reads TGCAGCGTTGAAGATCCGGGGTCCTACGAGCAGTACTTC.

The rearrangement uses TRBV5-6 and TRBJ1-5; D is perhaps TRBD1 (6 bases). V dropped 4 bases and J dropped 3 bases, with 20 bases sitting between them. Germline V CDR1 and CDR2: SGHDT, YYEEEE. CDR3 length: 17 amino acids. CDR3 sequence reads: CASSRMMGHKNNQPQHF. Here the CDR3 DNA reads TGTGCCAGCAGCCGAATGATGGGACATAAGAACAATCAGCCCCAGCATTTT.

CDR3 loop: CASSSPGRRSYEQYF. CDR3 sequence (DNA): TGTGCCAGCAGCTCGCCGGGTCGCCGCTCCTACGAGCAGTACTTC. V usage is TRBV7-2 and J usage is TRBJ2-7; D remains unclear. V dropped 4 bases and J dropped 0 bases, with 13 bases sitting between them. Per germline, CDR1 SGHTA and CDR2 FQGNSA. This CDR3 is built from 15 residues. Together with reference TRBV7-2 and TRBJ2-7, the CDR3 gives the full variable domain: GAGVSQSPSNKVTEKGKDVELRCDPISGHTALYWYRQSLGQGLEFLIYFQGNSAPDKSGLPSDRFSAERTGGSVSTLTIQRTQQEDSAVYLCASSSPGRRSYEQYFGPGTRLTVT.

This sequence joins TRBV10-3 and TRBJ1-6; D is undetermined. The germline V and J ends were trimmed by 9 bases and 13 bases, with 4 bases remaining between them. The CDR3 extends over 8 amino acids. Per germline, CDR1 ENHRY and CDR2 SYGVKD. The CDR3 sequence is CAIGPLHF. CDR3 nucleotides: TGTGCCATTGGCCCCCTCCACTTT.

This chain links TRBV10-3 with TRBJ1-1, with D uncertain. V was shortened by 3 bases and J by 4 bases, with 12 bases between the two germline ends. The CDR3 loop spans 14 amino acids. Germline V gene data show CDR1 as ENHRY and CDR2 as SYGVKD. The CDR3 loop reads CAISEEELGTEAFF. The CDR3 nucleotides read TGTGCCATCAGTGAAGAGGAGTTGGGCACTGAAGCTTTCTTT.

The V gene is TRBV19, the J gene TRBJ1-2; no reliable D call. The CDR3 has 17 amino acids. CDR1 is LNHDA and CDR2 is SQIVND in the germline V gene (reference sequence). The germline V and J ends were trimmed by 4 bases and 0 bases, with 18 bases remaining between them. The CDR3 DNA sequence: TGTGCCAGTAGTAGATGGACTTCCCCTGGGGCTAACTATGGCTACACCTTC. Protein: CASSRWTSPGANYGYTF.

In DNA form, the CDR3 reads TGTGCCTGGGCCGCAGGGGTTGGTTCACCCCTCCACTTT. This sequence encodes CAWAAGVGSPLHF. The chain links TRBV30 to TRBJ1-6; the D gene is possibly TRBD1 (6 bases). V was clipped by 5 bases and J by 9 bases, with 14 bases between them. The CDR3 extends over 13 amino acids. From germline, CDR1 is GTSNPN and CDR2 SVGIG (reference sequence). Combining the CDR3 with reference TRBV30 and TRBJ1-6 gives the whole variable domain SQTIHQWPATLVQPVGSPLSLECTVEGTSNPNLYWYRQAAGRGLQLLFYSVGIGQISSEVPQNLSASRPQDRQFILSSKKLLLSDSGFYLCAWAAGVGSPLHFGNGTRLTVT.

The genes are TRBV5-1 and TRBJ2-7; 8 nucleotides line up with TRBD1. CDR3 length equals 14 residues. Trimming removed 0 bases from V and 9 bases from J; junction bases left unmatched: 8. Germline CDR1 and CDR2: SGHRS and YFSETQ. The CDR3 bases are TGCGCCAGCAGCTTGGATGGACAGGGCCTCGGGCAGTACTTC. This encodes CASSLDGQGLGQYF.

The chain joins TRBV5-1 to TRBJ1-2; 7 bases are shared with TRBD1. The ends lost 0 bases at V and 7 bases at J; junction bases unmatched: 3. This CDR3 has 13 amino acids. Germline CDR1 SGHRS, CDR2 YFSETQ. The CDR3 DNA is TGCGCCAGCAGCTTGGAATCAGGGGGTGGCTACACCTTC. Protein product: CASSLESGGGYTF.

V and J are TRBV30 and TRBJ2-5, with no clear D. Germline loops: CDR1 GTSNPN, CDR2 SVGIG (reference sequence). Trimming stripped 4 bases from V and 2 bases from J, with 8 bases between. The CDR3 extends over 12 amino acids. CDR3 sequence (DNA): TGTGCCTGGATCCCGGTGCAAGAGACCCAGTACTTC. It specifies CAWIPVQETQYF.

This sequence joins TRBV2 and TRBJ2-3; TRBD2 aligns across 10 bases. The CDR3 is made up of 15 amino acids. The germline V gene encodes CDR1 SNHLY and CDR2 FYNNEI. J gave up 0 bases and V 7 bases, and 4 bases lay outside the gene matches. The CDR3 sequence is CASKERGGSTDTQYF. The CDR3 DNA sequence: TGTGCCAGCAAGGAGCGGGGGGGCAGCACAGATACGCAGTATTTT.

The chain carries TRBV27 and TRBJ1-1; tentative D call: TRBD1 (6 bases). Germline V lookup: CDR1 MNHEY, CDR2 SMNVEV (reference sequence). The ends were cut back, 2 bases at V and 4 bases at J, with 8 bases in the middle. The CDR3 runs to 13 residues. The CDR3 nucleotides read TGTGCCAGCAGTTTAGCGGGGGCCACTGAAGCTTTCTTT. This sequence encodes CASSLAGATEAFF.

The chain couples TRBV19 to TRBJ2-7, with D perhaps matching TRBD2 (5 bases). V lost 5 bases and J 6 bases, leaving 11 bases between the germline ends. The CDR3 totals 12 residues. Germline CDR1 and CDR2: LNHDA and SQIVND (reference sequence). The CDR3 here is CASSGDGVEQYF. The CDR3 bases are TGTGCCAGTAGTGGAGACGGGGTCGAGCAGTACTTC.

This chain connects TRBV5-1 to TRBJ2-1; D is perhaps TRBD1 (6 bases). V lost 4 bases, J lost 5 bases, and 25 bases lay in between. Germline V gives CDR1 SGHRS, CDR2 YFSETQ. The CDR3 loop spans 18 amino acids. The CDR3 bases are TGCGCCAGCAGCCCACGAGGTGTGTTGGCAGGGGCCCACAATGAGCAGTTCTTC. As protein: CASSPRGVLAGAHNEQFF. The entire variable domain, with the rest obtained from reference TRBV5-1 and TRBJ2-1, is as follows: KAGVTQTPRYLIKTRGQQVTLSCSPISGHRSVSWYQQTPGQGLQFLFEYFSETQRNKGNFPGRFSGRQFSNSRSEMNVSTLELGDSALYLCASSPRGVLAGAHNEQFFGPGTRLTVL.

J is TRBJ2-1 and V is TRBV5-1; D may be TRBD2 (7 bases). There are 16 residues in the CDR3. The V gene lost 0 bases and the J gene lost 9 bases, with 19 bases spanning the gap. Germline V gene lookup returns CDR1 SGHRS and CDR2 YFSETQ. Here the CDR3 DNA reads TGCGCCAGCAGCTTGGCCCTATCTGTTAGGGGGGGTGAGCAGTTCTTC. As protein: CASSLALSVRGGEQFF.

Notes on this clone: Other DNA sequences in the same sample also yield this CDR3. This chain joins TRBV7-9 and TRBJ1-2, with TRBD1 identical over 12 bases. The germline V gene encodes CDR1 SEHNR and CDR2 FQNEAQ (reference sequence). The CDR3 has 14 amino acids. After removal of 3 bases from V and 7 bases from J, the junction contained 3 bases not matched to a gene. Written as DNA, the CDR3 is TGTGCCAGCAGCTTGGGACAGGGGGCGGGTGGCTACACCTTC. Protein sequence: CASSLGQGAGGYTF.

The chain employs TRBV5-1 and TRBJ1-2; the D gene is possibly TRBD1 (5 bases). CDR1 and CDR2 from the germline V gene are SGHRS and YFSETQ. The CDR3 totals 16 residues. V was cut by 1 base and J by 3 bases, with 16 bases left in between. The CDR3 bases are TGCGCCAGCAGCTTGCTCGGAGGGGCGAGAGACTATGGCTACACCTTC. It codes for CASSLLGGARDYGYTF.

In nucleotides, the CDR3 is TGTGCCAGCAGCTTGGTGGGAGTGGGGATAGAGACCCAGTACTTC. Amino acid sequence: CASSLVGVGIETQYF. V gene TRBV5-6 combines with J gene TRBJ2-5; the D gene is possibly TRBD2 (5 bases). Looked up from germline, CDR1 is SGHDT and CDR2 is YYEEEE. Trimming pared 0 bases from V and 4 bases from J, leaving 13 bases between. The CDR3 loop spans 15 amino acids.

The chain recombines TRBV5-1 with TRBJ1-6, with D possibly being TRBD1 (6 bases). V was cut by 7 bases and J by 3 bases, with 14 bases left in between. The CDR3 covers 15 residues. CDR1 and CDR2 from the germline V gene are SGHRS and YFSETQ. DNA for the CDR3: TGCGCCAGCTCACAGGGTATCAACTATAATTCACCCCTCCACTTT. It translates to CASSQGINYNSPLHF.

CDR3 region: CASKLPGDYGYTF. Here the CDR3 DNA reads TGTGCCAGCAAGCTACCAGGGGACTATGGCTACACCTTC. The rearrangement links TRBV6-5 to TRBJ1-2; a possible D gene is TRBD1 (6 bases). CDR1 and CDR2 (germline): MNHEY, SVGAGI. The V end was cut by 7 bases, the J end by 3 bases, with 12 bases between. The CDR3 contains 13 residues.